These T cell receptor beta chains were read from a single sample in a study of T cell repertoires in cytomegalovirus infection. TCRdb ran MiXCR on the reads and lists one entry per CDR3 protein. The sample holds some 500,000 distinct CDR3 sequences, about 33% seen once. What these receptors recognize is not known. Sequencing was performed on cultured PBMCs, taken from culture after CMV antigen stimulation. These receptors originate from a human donor in good health (CMV status not recorded). Some clones in this sample may be carry-over from other donors' samples. The CDR3 runs from the conserved cysteine through the conserved F or W. Fields, in order: CDR3 DNA, CDR3 protein, clone size, J gene, D gene, V gene. D genes are given only for firm matches. Clone size is given for some rows only: seen once, a few or many times, or a class if the clone is expanded.

CDR3 DNA: TGCAGTGCTAGGGCTCACAGGTTGAACACTGAAGCTTTCTTT; CDR3 protein: CSARAHRLNTEAFF; clone size: -; J gene: TRBJ1-1; D gene: -; V gene: TRBV20-1
CDR3 DNA: TGTGCCAGCAGCTTAGACCTTCGCCAAGAGACCCAGTACTTC; CDR3 protein: CASSLDLRQETQYF; clone size: many; J gene: TRBJ2-5; D gene: -; V gene: TRBV7-2
CDR3 DNA: TGTGCCAGCAGCCGCTGGTCGGGAGTGGGATACAATGAGCAGTTCTTC; CDR3 protein: CASSRWSGVGYNEQFF; clone size: -; J gene: TRBJ2-1; D gene: -; V gene: TRBV5-4
CDR3 DNA: TGTGCCAGCAGTTACTCCCGGACAGGGTCTGCGAATCAGCCCCAGCATTTT; CDR3 protein: CASSYSRTGSANQPQHF; clone size: few; J gene: TRBJ1-5; D gene: TRBD1; V gene: TRBV6-5
CDR3 DNA: TGTGCCACCAGCAGACAACCCCCGGGACTGCAGTACAATGAGCAGTTCTTC; CDR3 protein: CATSRQPPGLQYNEQFF; clone size: once; J gene: TRBJ2-1; D gene: -; V gene: TRBV15
CDR3 DNA: TGTGCCAGCAGCATCCCCCCCCACAGGGAGTCCGTGTACAATGAGCAGTTCTTC; CDR3 protein: CASSIPPHRESVYNEQFF; clone size: many; J gene: TRBJ2-1; D gene: -; V gene: TRBV7-8
CDR3 DNA: TGTGCCACCAGCAGAGATCGTTACGAGCAGTACTTC; CDR3 protein: CATSRDRYEQYF; clone size: once; J gene: TRBJ2-7; D gene: -; V gene: TRBV15
CDR3 DNA: TGTGCCAGCAGCTTGGACAGGGCCTACCAAGAGACCCAGTACTTC; CDR3 protein: CASSLDRAYQETQYF; clone size: few; J gene: TRBJ2-5; D gene: TRBD1; V gene: TRBV7-8
CDR3 DNA: TGTGCCAGCAGCCGCTGGGGGACAGGGTTGAATGAGCAGTTCTTC; CDR3 protein: CASSRWGTGLNEQFF; clone size: few; J gene: TRBJ2-1; D gene: TRBD1; V gene: TRBV7-2
CDR3 DNA: TGCGCCAGCAGTGAACCGATCGGCCCTTACAATGAGCAGTTCTTC; CDR3 protein: CASSEPIGPYNEQFF; clone size: many; J gene: TRBJ2-1; D gene: -; V gene: TRBV10-2